The 31 T cell receptor beta chains given below trace back to one sample, sequenced in a study of cytomegalovirus exposure and HLA in healthy donors (dated 2017 in TCRdb). To prepare the library, the immunoSEQ multiplex PCR assay was applied. The multiplex PCR relied on a mix of 60 forward primers for TCR Vbeta segments and 13 reverse primers for TCR Jbeta segments. TCRdb re-hosts the immuneACCESS table, in-frame sequences only. Its copies lack some clones; in the studies checked, an unresolved V gene accounts for under half of them, and the cause for the rest is not known. The sample includes 100,000 to 150,000 clones, with 75% to 90% observed a single time. Of the sample, 1% is held by the ten largest clones. The sequenced material came from PBMCs. These receptors all stem from a man aged 35 to 55 in good health and CMV-seronegative.

This clone has just a few counts. The V and J genes are TRBV10-3 and TRBJ2-3, with 10 bases fitting TRBD2. V shed 1 base and J 1 base; nucleotides not matched to a gene: 2. The CDR3 spans 16 residues. Germline CDR1 reads ENHRY; CDR2 reads SYGVKD. The CDR3 here is CAISEYSGGGTDTQYF. The CDR3 nucleotides read TGTGCCATCAGTGAGTACAGCGGGGGGGGCACAGATACGCAGTATTTT.

The chain combines TRBV9 with TRBJ2-2; D perhaps matches TRBD1 (5 bases). This CDR3 spans 11 amino acids. Germline values: CDR1 SGDLS, CDR2 YYNGEE. Trimming removed 10 bases at V and 7 bases at J, with 11 bases between. CDR3 nucleotide sequence: TGTGCCGTTGATAGGGGCGGGGAGCTGTTTTTT. The encoded protein is CAVDRGGELFF.

The chain links TRBV2 to TRBJ2-7; D is perhaps TRBD2 (6 bases). The CDR3 spans 14 residues. From germline, CDR1 is SNHLY and CDR2 FYNNEI. V was shortened by 3 bases and J by 0 bases, with 9 bases between the two germline ends. CDR3 sequence (DNA): TGTGCCAGCAGTGAGGGGGGTAGCTCCTACGAGCAGTACTTC. This gives the protein CASSEGGSSYEQYF.

As DNA, the CDR3 is TGCAGTGGCAGATACCTCTACGAGCAGTACTTC. Translated, it gives CSGRYLYEQYF. The rearrangement uses TRBV20-1 and TRBJ2-7, with D uncertain. This CDR3 comprises 11 residues. The V end was cut by 7 bases, the J end by 3 bases, with 10 bases between. Looked up from germline, CDR1 is DFQATT and CDR2 is SNEGSKA (reference sequence).

The genes are TRBV5-5 and TRBJ1-1; D unclear. V lost 5 bases and J 7 bases, leaving 12 bases between the germline ends. The CDR3 runs to 12 residues. Germline V lookup: CDR1 SGHKS, CDR2 YYEKEE (reference sequence). The CDR3 spells CASRALFSEAFF. The CDR3 DNA sequence: TGTGCCAGCAGGGCTCTTTTCAGTGAAGCTTTCTTT. Full variable domain (remainder filled in from reference TRBV5-5 and TRBJ1-1): DAGVTQSPTHLIKTRGQQVTLRCSPISGHKSVSWYQQVLGQGPQFIFQYYEKEERGRGNFPDRFSARQFPNYSSELNVNALLLGDSALYLCASRALFSEAFFGQGTRLTVV.

This clone was counted between two and nine times. J is TRBJ2-3 and V is TRBV19; D unresolved. The germline gives CDR1 LNHDA, CDR2 SQIVND (reference sequence). The CDR3 is made up of 13 amino acids. V lost 3 bases and J 10 bases, leaving 14 bases between the germline ends. The CDR3 sequence is CASSMESDSAQYF. The DNA of the CDR3 is TGTGCCAGTAGTATGGAGTCAGATTCGGCGCAGTATTTT.

In regard to this clone: Other DNA sequences in the sample encode the same CDR3. This rearrangement joins TRBV4-2 to TRBJ1-5; a possible D gene is TRBD1 (5 bases). The germline CDR1 and CDR2 sequences are LGHNA and YNFKEQ. V lost 0 bases to trimming and J lost 0 bases, with 12 bases between them. The CDR3 totals 17 residues. The CDR3 DNA is TGTGCCAGCAGCCAAGACCGACAGAAAAATAGCAATCAGCCCCAGCATTTT. Translated: CASSQDRQKNSNQPQHF.

V and J are TRBV29-1 and TRBJ1-1; D might be TRBD1 (5 bases). Trimming removed 4 bases at V and 0 bases at J, with 12 bases between. Germline V CDR1 and CDR2: SQVTM, ANQGSEA. This CDR3 is 14 amino acids long. The CDR3 DNA sequence: TGCAGCGTTGGGAAGACAGTGATGAACACTGAAGCTTTCTTT. Translated: CSVGKTVMNTEAFF.

This chain uses TRBV27 with TRBJ2-3; D unresolved. This CDR3 is built from 13 residues. Deletions cut 0 bases from V and 7 bases from J, with 8 bases between. Germline-derived CDR1 and CDR2 are MNHEY and SMNVEV (reference sequence). CDR3 sequence reads: CASSLSPAYTQYF. DNA for the CDR3: TGTGCCAGCAGTTTATCGCCCGCGTATACGCAGTATTTT.

The gene calls are TRBV6-5 and TRBJ2-1; TRBD1 matches at 8 bases. Trimming at V came to 5 bases and at J to 3 bases, leaving 6 bases not matched to a gene. This CDR3 is 15 amino acids long. Germline V gene sequence: CDR1 MNHEY, CDR2 SVGAGI. In DNA form, the CDR3 reads TGTGCCAGCAGTCCCACAGGGGGGAGCTACAATGAGCAGTTCTTC. It yields the protein CASSPTGGSYNEQFF.

The chain has TRBV2 and TRBJ1-1; D is undetermined. The CDR3 sequence is 11 residues long. Germline values: CDR1 SNHLY, CDR2 FYNNEI. Trimming stripped 0 bases from V and 12 bases from J, with 8 bases between. This chain's CDR3 is CASSEARAPFF. The CDR3, as DNA: TGTGCCAGCAGTGAAGCGCGAGCCCCTTTCTTT.

V gene TRBV6-5 combines with J gene TRBJ2-5, with a possible D match to TRBD1 (6 bases). With 0 bases removed from V and 5 bases from J, the gap between germline ends came to 13 bases. The germline V gene has CDR1 MNHEY and CDR2 SVGAGI. The CDR3 is 15 amino acids. CDR3 sequence: CASSYSFRGDETQYF. For the CDR3, the DNA is TGTGCCAGCAGTTACTCTTTCAGGGGAGATGAGACCCAGTACTTC.

The chain couples TRBV15 to TRBJ1-1, with D unclear. The V gene's germline CDR1 is LNHNV and CDR2 YYDKDF (reference sequence). With 1 base removed from V and 3 bases from J, the gap between germline ends came to 12 bases. CDR3 length equals 15 residues. The CDR3 loop reads CATSRVGLGDTEAFF. The CDR3, as DNA: TGTGCCACCAGCAGAGTTGGGTTAGGAGACACTGAAGCTTTCTTT. The variable domain in full, with the rest retrieved from reference TRBV15 and TRBJ1-1, is DAMVIQNPRYQVTQFGKPVTLSCSQTLNHNVMYWYQQKSSQAPKLLFHYYDKDFNNEADTPDNFQSRRPNTSFCFLDIRSPGLGDTAMYLCATSRVGLGDTEAFFGQGTRLTVV.

The V call is TRBV5-4, the J call TRBJ1-1; 12 bases map to TRBD1. Trimming removed 3 bases from V and 0 bases from J; junction bases left unmatched: 3. CDR3 length equals 16 residues. Germline lookup yields CDR1 SGHNT and CDR2 YYREEE (reference sequence). CDR3 amino acids: CASSSGDRGLNTEAFF. CDR3 DNA sequence: TGTGCCAGCAGCTCTGGGGACAGGGGGCTGAACACTGAAGCTTTCTTT.

This chain joins TRBV28 and TRBJ1-1; D not resolved. The CDR3 sequence is 13 residues long. The V end was cut by 2 bases, the J end by 1 base, with 5 bases between. CDR1 MDHEN and CDR2 SYDVKM come from the germline V gene. CDR3 nucleotide sequence: TGTGCCAGCAGTTTAGAGAGGAACACTGAAGCTTTCTTT. Its protein product is CASSLERNTEAFF. Based on the CDR3 plus reference TRBV28 and TRBJ1-1, the full variable domain is DVKVTQSSRYLVKRTGEKVFLECVQDMDHENMFWYRQDPGLGLRLIYFSYDVKMKEKGDIPEGYSVSREKKERFSLILESASTNQTSMYLCASSLERNTEAFFGQGTRLTVV.

The chain joins TRBV29-1 to TRBJ2-2, with a possible D match to TRBD2 (6 bases). The germline gives CDR1 SQVTM, CDR2 ANQGSEA. Trimming shortened V by 7 bases and J by 0 bases, and 12 bases separated the two germline ends. The CDR3 is 14 residues long. CDR3 in DNA: TGCAGCGCGGGGACTGACACGAACACCGGGGAGCTGTTTTTT. This translates into CSAGTDTNTGELFF.

This clone was seen a single time. The chain carries TRBV6-4 and TRBJ2-3, with a tentative D call TRBD2 (5 bases). This CDR3 region has 16 residues. CDR1 and CDR2 from the germline V gene are MRHNA and SNTAGT. Trimming left V 5 bases short and J 1 base short, with 16 bases between. CDR3 bases: TGTGCCAGCAGTCAAAGCTGGGGAGCTGGCACAGATACGCAGTATTTT. This translates into CASSQSWGAGTDTQYF.

This sequence joins TRBV30 and TRBJ1-2; perhaps TRBD1 as D (5 bases). Looked up from germline, CDR1 is GTSNPN and CDR2 is SVGIG (reference sequence). The CDR3 is 12 residues long. V lost 4 bases to trimming and J lost 4 bases, with 10 bases between them. The CDR3 DNA sequence: TGTGCCTGGAACCCTGACAGCTATGGCTACACCTTC. Protein product: CAWNPDSYGYTF. Using reference TRBV30 and TRBJ1-2 for the parts outside the CDR3, the full variable domain is SQTIHQWPATLVQPVGSPLSLECTVEGTSNPNLYWYRQAAGRGLQLLFYSVGIGQISSEVPQNLSASRPQDRQFILSSKKLLLSDSGFYLCAWNPDSYGYTFGSGTRLTVV.

This chain links TRBV30 with TRBJ2-4; 8 nucleotides line up with TRBD1. The length of the CDR3 is 14 residues. Germline V gene sequence: CDR1 GTSNPN, CDR2 SVGIG (reference sequence). V gave up 2 bases and J gave up 8 bases; unmatched junction bases: 8. The CDR3 spells CAWSRVDRGHIQYF. The CDR3 nucleotides read TGTGCCTGGAGTAGGGTAGACAGGGGACACATTCAGTACTTC.

The chain has TRBV28 and TRBJ1-1; D unclear. This CDR3 is built from 13 residues. Per the germline V gene, CDR1 is MDHEN and CDR2 is SYDVKM. Trimming cost V 5 bases and J 11 bases, with 18 bases left between them. CDR3 DNA: TGTGCCAGCAGTCCCCCCGGGATGCTGACGGCTTTCTTT. It codes for CASSPPGMLTAFF.

The rearrangement uses TRBV18 and TRBJ2-3, with D unresolved. The germline CDR1 and CDR2 sequences are KGHSH and LQKENI. This CDR3 contains 17 residues. V lost 1 base and J 0 bases, leaving 14 bases between the germline ends. For the CDR3, the DNA is TGTGCCAGCTCACCACAAGTTTCTACTACTAGCACAGATACGCAGTATTTT. As protein: CASSPQVSTTSTDTQYF. Combining the CDR3 with reference TRBV18 and TRBJ2-3 gives the whole variable domain NAGVMQNPRHLVRRRGQEARLRCSPMKGHSHVYWYRQLPEEGLKFMVYLQKENIIDESGMPKERFSAEFPKEGPSILRIQQVVRGDSAAYFCASSPQVSTTSTDTQYFGPGTRLTVL.

This clone has a single count. This chain connects TRBV19 to TRBJ2-5, with 12 bases lining up with TRBD1. CDR1 LNHDA and CDR2 SQIVND come from the germline V gene (reference sequence). CDR3 length: 16 residues. V gave up 7 bases and J gave up 2 bases; unmatched junction bases: 8. The CDR3 DNA sequence: TGTGCCAGTACAATCGGGACAGGGGGCATTCAAGAGACCCAGTACTTC. Its protein is CASTIGTGGIQETQYF.

The chain has TRBV9 and TRBJ2-7, with a possible D match to TRBD1 (5 bases). Trimming removed 0 bases at V and 0 bases at J, with 10 bases between. This CDR3 is 15 amino acids long. CDR1 SGDLS and CDR2 YYNGEE come from the germline V gene. CDR3 nucleotide sequence: TGTGCCAGCAGCGTAGCAGACAGCATCTCCTACGAGCAGTACTTC. Its protein product is CASSVADSISYEQYF.

This clone appeared a few times. The rearrangement uses TRBV28 and TRBJ2-1; 8 positions agree with TRBD1. This CDR3 has 16 amino acids. Germline V CDR1 and CDR2: MDHEN, SYDVKM. The junction had 6 bases not matched to a gene; V was cut back by 5 bases and J by 0 bases. CDR3 nucleotide sequence: TGTGCCAGCAGTCCCGGGACAGGCTACTCCTACAATGAGCAGTTCTTC. Amino acid sequence: CASSPGTGYSYNEQFF.

V and J are TRBV27 and TRBJ2-7; a possible D gene is TRBD2 (5 bases). CDR3 size: 14 residues. Germline CDR1 and CDR2: MNHEY and SMNVEV (reference sequence). Trimming removed 1 base from V and 4 bases from J, with 11 bases in between. CDR3 sequence (DNA): TGTGCCAGCAGTTTATACGGGAAGGGTTACGAGCAGTACTTC. Translating gives CASSLYGKGYEQYF.

A single count supports this clone. The sample contains more than one DNA sequence encoding this CDR3. This chain uses TRBV30 with TRBJ1-6; D is possibly TRBD1 (6 bases). Germline V lookup: CDR1 GTSNPN, CDR2 SVGIG (reference sequence). This CDR3 has 12 residues. Trimming took off 1 base at V and 8 bases at J, with 6 bases between the two ends. The CDR3: CAWSAGDSPLHF. The CDR3 DNA is TGTGCCTGGAGTGCAGGGGATTCACCCCTCCACTTT.

The V call is TRBV6-5, the J call TRBJ2-7; tentative D call: TRBD2 (5 bases). The V gene lost 5 bases and the J gene lost 2 bases, with 7 bases spanning the gap. Germline lookup yields CDR1 MNHEY and CDR2 SVGAGI. The CDR3 is 12 amino acids. The CDR3 spells CASSRGPYEQYF. CDR3 in DNA: TGTGCCAGCAGTCGAGGGCCCTACGAGCAGTACTTC.

This chain links TRBV7-3 with TRBJ2-3, with D uncertain. The CDR3 loop spans 14 amino acids. V lost 5 bases and J 4 bases, leaving 13 bases between the germline ends. Germline V gives CDR1 SGHTA, CDR2 FQGTGA. The CDR3 spells CASSLSAPPDTQYF. DNA for the CDR3: TGTGCCAGCAGCCTCAGTGCCCCGCCAGATACGCAGTATTTT.

This sequence joins TRBV5-1 and TRBJ1-1; TRBD1 is a possible D gene (5 bases). Germline CDR1 SGHRS, CDR2 YFSETQ. V gave up 0 bases and J gave up 0 bases, with 9 bases separating them. The CDR3 runs 15 residues. In DNA, the CDR3 is TGCGCCAGCAGCTTGGGCGGGACGATGAACACTGAAGCTTTCTTT. This sequence encodes CASSLGGTMNTEAFF.

In this sample, this clone turned up a few times. The rearrangement joins TRBV30 to TRBJ2-5; D is perhaps TRBD1 (5 bases). CDR3 size: 14 residues. Trimming left V 4 bases short and J 3 bases short, with 15 bases between. Germline loops: CDR1 GTSNPN, CDR2 SVGIG (reference sequence). The CDR3 region is CAWNPRAMKETQYF. CDR3 in DNA: TGTGCCTGGAATCCCAGGGCAATGAAAGAGACCCAGTACTTC.

The chain is built from TRBV7-9 and TRBJ2-3; 10 nucleotides agree with TRBD1. Germline CDR1 SEHNR, CDR2 FQNEAQ (reference sequence). The CDR3 contains 15 residues. V shed 4 bases and J 2 bases; nucleotides not matched to a gene: 3. The CDR3 loop reads CASSSGQGVTDTQYF. The DNA for the CDR3 is TGTGCCAGCAGCTCCGGACAGGGGGTCACAGATACGCAGTATTTT. The full variable domain, with the rest looked up from reference TRBV7-9 and TRBJ2-3, is DTGVSQNPRHKITKRGQNVTFRCDPISEHNRLYWYRQTLGQGPEFLTYFQNEAQLEKSRLLSDRFSAERPKGSFSTLEIQRTEQGDSAMYLCASSSGQGVTDTQYFGPGTRLTVL.